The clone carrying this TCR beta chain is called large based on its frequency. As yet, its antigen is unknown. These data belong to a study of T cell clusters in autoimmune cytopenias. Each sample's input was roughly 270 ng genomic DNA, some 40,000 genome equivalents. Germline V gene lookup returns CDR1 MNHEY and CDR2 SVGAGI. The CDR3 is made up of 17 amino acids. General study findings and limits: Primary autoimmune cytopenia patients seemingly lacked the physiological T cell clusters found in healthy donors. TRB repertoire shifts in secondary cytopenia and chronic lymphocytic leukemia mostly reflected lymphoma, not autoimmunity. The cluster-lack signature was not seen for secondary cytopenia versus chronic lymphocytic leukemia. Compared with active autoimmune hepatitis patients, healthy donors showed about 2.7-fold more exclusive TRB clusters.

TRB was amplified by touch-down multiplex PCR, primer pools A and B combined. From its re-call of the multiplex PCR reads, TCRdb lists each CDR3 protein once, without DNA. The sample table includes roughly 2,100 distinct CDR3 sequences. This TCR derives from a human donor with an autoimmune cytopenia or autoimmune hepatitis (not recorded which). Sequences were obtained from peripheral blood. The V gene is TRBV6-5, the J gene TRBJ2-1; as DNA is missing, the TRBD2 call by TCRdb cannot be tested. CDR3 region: CASSYSPASGLYNEQFF.